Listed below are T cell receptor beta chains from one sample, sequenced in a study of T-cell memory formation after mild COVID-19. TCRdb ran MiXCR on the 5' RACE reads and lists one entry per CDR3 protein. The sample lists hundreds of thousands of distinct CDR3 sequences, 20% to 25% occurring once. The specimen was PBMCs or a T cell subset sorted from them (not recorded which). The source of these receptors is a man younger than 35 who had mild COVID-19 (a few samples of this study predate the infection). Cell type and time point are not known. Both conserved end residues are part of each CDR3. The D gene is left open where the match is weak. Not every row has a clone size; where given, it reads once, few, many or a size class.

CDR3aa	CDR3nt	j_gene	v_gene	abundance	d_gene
CASSPYVNRDQPQHF	TGCGCCAGCAGCCCATACGTAAACAGGGACCAGCCCCAGCATTTT	TRBJ1-5	TRBV4-3	.	.
CASSGDRDYEQYF	TGCGCCAGCAGCGGGGACAGAGACTACGAGCAGTACTTC	TRBJ2-7	TRBV5-1	few	TRBD1
CASSPEQGTSSYNEQFF	TGTGCCAGCAGCCCAGAACAGGGGACGAGCTCCTACAATGAGCAGTTCTTC	TRBJ2-1	TRBV7-9	.	TRBD1
CASSVEANTYEQYF	TGTGCCAGCAGCGTAGAGGCGAATACCTACGAGCAGTACTTC	TRBJ2-7	TRBV9	.	.
CASSFRSSGAETQYF	TGTGCCAGCAGCTTCCGTTCTAGCGGGGCGGAGACCCAGTACTTC	TRBJ2-5	TRBV7-2	.	TRBD2
CASSYTGELFF	TGTGCCAGCAGCTACACCGGGGAGCTGTTTTTT	TRBJ2-2	TRBV7-9	many	.
CASSIGLIGGELFF	TGTGCCAGTAGTATCGGACTAATTGGCGGGGAGCTGTTTTTT	TRBJ2-2	TRBV19	.	.
CASSLPTGGSVRTGELFF	TGTGCCAGCAGCTTACCAACAGGGGGCTCCGTGAGGACCGGGGAGCTGTTTTTT	TRBJ2-2	TRBV7-2	many	TRBD1
CASSTDRGFGEAFF	TGTGCCAGCAGTACCGACAGGGGGTTTGGTGAAGCTTTCTTT	TRBJ1-1	TRBV28	few	TRBD1
CASSVGGRWQNIQYF	TGTGCCAGCAGCGTAGGGGGACGGTGGCAAAACATTCAGTACTTC	TRBJ2-4	TRBV9	.	.
CASSGTGTGLYEQYF	TGTGCCAGCAGCGGGACCGGGACAGGACTCTACGAGCAGTACTTC	TRBJ2-7	TRBV7-8	.	TRBD1
CASSKVGDRSDTEAFF	TGTGCCAGCAGCAAGGTAGGGGACCGGTCGGACACTGAAGCTTTCTTT	TRBJ1-1	TRBV21-1	few	.
CASGPGGTNEKLFF	TGTGCTAGTGGGCCGGGTGGAACTAATGAAAAACTGTTTTTT	TRBJ1-4	TRBV12-5	.	.
CASSQEGRSYNEQFF	TGTGCCAGCAGCCAAGAGGGCAGGTCGTACAATGAGCAGTTCTTC	TRBJ2-1	TRBV3-1	.	.
CASTVPGETQYF	TGTGCCAGCACCGTCCCCGGGGAGACCCAGTACTTC	TRBJ2-5	TRBV12-3/TRBV12-4	.	.
CASSPYLAGWGETQYF	TGTGCCAGCAGCCCATACCTAGCGGGGTGGGGGGAGACCCAGTACTTC	TRBJ2-5	TRBV7-2	.	TRBD2
CASRQTMGPKNIQYF	TGTGCCAGCAGGCAGACCATGGGGCCAAAAAACATTCAGTACTTC	TRBJ2-4	TRBV12-3/TRBV12-4	few	.
CASSQGEVAVETQYF	TGTGCCAGCAGCCAAGGAGAGGTAGCCGTCGAGACCCAGTACTTC	TRBJ2-5	TRBV3-1	many	.
CASSQVGATSTDTQYF	TGTGCCAGCAGCCAAGTGGGGGCCACCAGCACAGATACGCAGTATTTT	TRBJ2-3	TRBV3-1	.	.
CASSLIRDSNEKLFF	TGTGCCAGCAGCCTGATCCGGGACAGTAATGAAAAACTGTTTTTT	TRBJ1-4	TRBV4-2	.	TRBD1
CASSRVPTNYGYTF	TGTGCCAGCAGCCGGGTACCGACTAACTATGGCTACACCTTC	TRBJ1-2	TRBV5-6	.	.
CSARGITLNTEAFF	TGCAGTGCTAGAGGGATCACACTGAACACTGAAGCTTTCTTT	TRBJ1-1	TRBV20-1	.	.
CASNADGTPYEQYF	TGTGCCAGCAATGCGGACGGGACTCCCTACGAGCAGTACTTC	TRBJ2-7	TRBV12-3/TRBV12-4	.	.
CASSLPDRGLGQPQHF	TGTGCCAGCAGTTTACCGGACAGGGGGCTTGGTCAGCCCCAGCATTTT	TRBJ1-5	TRBV12-3/TRBV12-4	many	TRBD1
CAISPGLAGGTGETQYF	TGTGCCATCAGTCCCGGACTAGCGGGGGGCACAGGGGAGACCCAGTACTTC	TRBJ2-5	TRBV10-3	.	TRBD2
CASSDGRGSYNEQFF	TGTGCCAGCAGTGATGGACGGGGATCCTACAATGAGCAGTTCTTC	TRBJ2-1	TRBV12-3/TRBV12-4	.	.
CASSQGIRDRGYEQYF	TGCGCCAGCAGCCAAGGGATCCGGGACAGGGGCTACGAGCAGTACTTC	TRBJ2-7	TRBV4-1	few	TRBD1
CASSWGGRQGAGYTF	TGTGCCAGCAGTTGGGGAGGACGGCAGGGCGCTGGCTACACCTTC	TRBJ1-2	TRBV27	few	.